This paragraph covers one T cell receptor beta chain sequence. The sample originates from a study of blood T cell repertoires in COVID-19. Authors' data handling: Reference gene primer amplification gave estimated nucleated cell counts. Sequencing used immunoSEQ multiplex PCR; TCRdb keeps in-frame clones, though not all of them. D and trimming come from the DNA, and the V and J calls and clone size come from that table. The sample includes 300,000 to 400,000 clones, about 90% of them seen just once. The V gene's germline CDR1 is MNHEY and CDR2 SMNVEV (reference sequence). The CDR3 extends over 15 amino acids. Deletions cut 5 bases from V and 8 bases from J, with 18 bases between.

Sequencing was carried out using PBMCs or T cells enriched from blood (not recorded which). This chain connects TRBV27 to TRBJ1-4, with D perhaps TRBD1 (5 bases). This sequence was found in a woman in her twenties or thirties who had recovered from COVID-19. DNA of the CDR3: TGTGCCAGCAGTGCTCGGACCGGACGGGGGGAAAAACTGTTTTTT. Its translation is CASSARTGRGEKLFF.